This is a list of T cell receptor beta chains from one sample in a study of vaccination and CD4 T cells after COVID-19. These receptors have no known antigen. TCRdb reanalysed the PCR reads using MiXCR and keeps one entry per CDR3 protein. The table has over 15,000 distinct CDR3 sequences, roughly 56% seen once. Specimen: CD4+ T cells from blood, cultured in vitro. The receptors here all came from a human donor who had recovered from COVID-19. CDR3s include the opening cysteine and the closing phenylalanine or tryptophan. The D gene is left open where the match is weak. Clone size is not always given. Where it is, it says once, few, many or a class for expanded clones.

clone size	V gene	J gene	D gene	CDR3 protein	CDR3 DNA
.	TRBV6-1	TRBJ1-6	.	CASSIDQRQNYNSPLHF	TGTGCCAGCAGTATCGACCAACGGCAGAACTATAATTCACCCCTCCACTTT
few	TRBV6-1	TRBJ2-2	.	CASRPRDTYTGELFF	TGTGCCAGCAGGCCACGGGACACTTACACCGGGGAGCTGTTTTTT
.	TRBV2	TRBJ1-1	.	CASRGTPPGWAFF	TGTGCCAGCAGGGGGACACCACCGGGATGGGCTTTCTTT
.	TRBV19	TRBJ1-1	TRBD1	CASRGQGNTEAFF	TGTGCCAGTAGGGGACAGGGGAACACTGAAGCTTTCTTT
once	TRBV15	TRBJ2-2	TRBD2	CATSPAGTSENTGELFF	TGTGCCACCAGCCCCGCCGGGACTAGCGAGAACACCGGGGAGCTGTTTTTT
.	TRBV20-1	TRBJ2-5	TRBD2	CSALAGTSEETQYF	TGCAGTGCTTTGGCGGGGACTAGCGAGGAGACCCAGTACTTC
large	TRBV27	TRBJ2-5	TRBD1	CASSATGTGRSQYF	TGTGCCAGCAGTGCCACTGGGACAGGAAGGTCCCAGTACTTC
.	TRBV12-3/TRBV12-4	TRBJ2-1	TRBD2	CASSSWAAGGRHNEQFF	TGTGCCAGCAGCTCATGGGCAGCGGGAGGGCGTCACAATGAGCAGTTCTTC
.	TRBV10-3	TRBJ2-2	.	CAISERELAGELFF	TGTGCCATCAGTGAGCGGGAATTGGCCGGGGAGCTGTTTTTT
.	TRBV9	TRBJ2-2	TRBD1	CASSPPRGTANTGELFF	TGTGCCAGCAGCCCCCCTAGGGGGACAGCGAACACCGGGGAGCTGTTTTTT
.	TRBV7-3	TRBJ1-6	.	CASSRFPGSVNSPLHF	TGTGCCAGCAGCCGATTTCCTGGCAGCGTTAATTCACCCCTCCACTTT
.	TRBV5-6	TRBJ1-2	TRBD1	CASSTDRGRFNYGYTF	TGTGCCAGCAGCACGGACAGGGGGCGCTTCAACTATGGCTACACCTTC
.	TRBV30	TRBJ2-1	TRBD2	CAWSPSTSGRDSSYNEQFF	TGTGCCTGGAGTCCGTCAACTAGCGGGAGGGACAGCTCCTACAATGAGCAGTTCTTC
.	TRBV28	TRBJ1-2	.	CASTPDRSNYGYTF	TGTGCCAGCACCCCGGACAGATCTAACTATGGCTACACCTTC
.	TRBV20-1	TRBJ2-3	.	CSALGGVTDTQYF	TGCAGTGCCTTAGGGGGGGTCACAGATACGCAGTATTTT
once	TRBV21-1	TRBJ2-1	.	CAADRGGDEQFF	TGTGCCGCGGACCGTGGGGGCGATGAGCAGTTCTTC
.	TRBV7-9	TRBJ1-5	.	CASSLDGIQPQHF	TGTGCCAGCAGCTTAGACGGGATTCAGCCCCAGCATTTT
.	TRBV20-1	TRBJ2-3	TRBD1	CSATADRVSTDTQYF	TGCAGTGCTACAGCGGACAGGGTCAGCACAGATACGCAGTATTTT
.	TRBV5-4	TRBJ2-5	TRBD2	CASSLKRGSQETQYF	TGTGCCAGCAGTCTAAAGCGGGGTTCGCAAGAGACCCAGTACTTC
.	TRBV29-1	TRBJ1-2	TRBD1	CSVATGVYGYTF	TGCAGCGTGGCGACAGGGGTCTATGGCTACACCTTC
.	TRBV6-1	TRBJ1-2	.	CASSKQGGDGYTF	TGTGCCAGCAGTAAGCAGGGTGGCGATGGCTACACCTTC
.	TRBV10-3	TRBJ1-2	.	CAISDSERDGYTF	TGTGCCATCAGTGACTCGGAGAGGGATGGCTACACCTTC
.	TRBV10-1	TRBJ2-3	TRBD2	CASSGSGIGTDTQYF	TGCGCCAGCAGTGGGAGCGGGATTGGCACAGATACGCAGTATTTT
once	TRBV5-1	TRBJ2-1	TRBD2	CASCPASGSPHEQFF	TGCGCCAGCTGTCCTGCGAGCGGGAGTCCCCATGAGCAGTTCTTC
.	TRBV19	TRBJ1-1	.	CASSQSRGIDTEAFF	TGTGCCAGTAGTCAGTCGCGGGGGATCGACACTGAAGCTTTCTTT
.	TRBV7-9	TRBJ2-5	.	CASSSGAGETQYF	TGTGCCAGCAGCTCCGGGGCGGGAGAGACCCAGTACTTC
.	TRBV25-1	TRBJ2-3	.	CASSGLSTDTQYF	TGTGCCAGCAGTGGCTTAAGCACAGATACGCAGTATTTT
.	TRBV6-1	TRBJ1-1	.	CASTRGGNTEAFF	TGTGCCAGCACCCGAGGGGGGAACACTGAAGCTTTCTTT
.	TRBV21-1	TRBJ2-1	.	CASSKGGDRSNNEQFF	TGTGCCAGCAGCAAAGGGGGGGACAGGTCCAACAATGAGCAGTTCTTC
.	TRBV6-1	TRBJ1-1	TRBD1	CASSRSGQGEPGGAFF	TGTGCCAGCAGTCGATCGGGACAGGGGGAGCCAGGTGGAGCTTTCTTT
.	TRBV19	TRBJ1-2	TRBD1	CASTSTGGYYGYTF	TGTGCCAGTACGAGTACAGGGGGCTACTATGGCTACACCTTC
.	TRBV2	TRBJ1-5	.	CASSESGRGGNQPQHF	TGTGCCAGCAGTGAATCGGGAAGGGGCGGCAATCAGCCCCAGCATTTT
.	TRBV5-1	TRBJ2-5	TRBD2	CASSLSSGTETQYF	TGCGCCAGCAGCTTGTCTAGCGGGACGGAGACCCAGTACTTC
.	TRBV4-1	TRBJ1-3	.	CASSTDRGNTIYF	TGCGCCAGCAGTACTGACAGAGGAAACACCATATATTTT
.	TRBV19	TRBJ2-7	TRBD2	CASSIAGGLSEQYF	TGTGCCAGTAGTATAGCGGGAGGGTTGTCCGAGCAGTACTTC
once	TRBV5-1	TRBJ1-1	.	CASSPYTGTRNTEAFF	TGCGCCAGCAGCCCCTATACGGGGACTCGGAACACTGAAGCTTTCTTT
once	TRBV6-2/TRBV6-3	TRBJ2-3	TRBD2	CASSPGTGGANTDTQYF	TGTGCCAGCAGCCCCGGCACGGGGGGGGCTAACACAGATACGCAGTATTTT
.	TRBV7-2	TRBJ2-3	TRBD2	CASSPPAAGGLRTDTQYF	TGTGCCAGCAGCCCGCCGGCGGCGGGAGGGCTGAGGACAGATACGCAGTATTTT
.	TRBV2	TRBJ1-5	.	CASSEFGERHNQPQHF	TGTGCCAGCAGTGAATTTGGGGAACGCCACAATCAGCCCCAGCATTTT
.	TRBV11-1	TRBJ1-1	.	CASSLHNTEAFF	TGTGCCAGCAGCTTACACAACACTGAAGCTTTCTTT
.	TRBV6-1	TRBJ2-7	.	CASSLPGHGITYEQYF	TGTGCCAGCAGTCTTCCGGGACATGGAATAACCTACGAGCAGTACTTC
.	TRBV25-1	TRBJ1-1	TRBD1	CASGGQGAFAEAFF	TGTGCCAGCGGGGGACAGGGGGCATTCGCTGAAGCTTTCTTT
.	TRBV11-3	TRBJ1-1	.	CASRPSRGLGAFF	TGTGCCAGCAGACCCAGTCGGGGACTTGGGGCTTTCTTT
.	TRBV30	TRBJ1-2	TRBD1	CAWSLPGTGKYGYTF	TGTGCCTGGAGTCTCCCCGGGACAGGGAAGTATGGCTACACCTTC
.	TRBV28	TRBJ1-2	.	CASSDYSYTF	TGTGCCAGCAGTGACTATAGCTACACCTTC
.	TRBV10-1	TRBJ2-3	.	CASSEGQRSTDTQYF	TGCGCCAGCAGTGAGGGACAGCGTTCCACAGATACGCAGTATTTT